These 14 T cell receptor beta chains came from one sample sequenced in a study of regulatory T cells in long-lasting Graves disease. According to the study, TCR beta libraries were built with iRepertoire HTBI primers and CDR3-region Arm-PCR. TCRdb itself ran the multiplex PCR reads through MiXCR, one entry per CDR3 protein. The sample has about 430,000 distinct CDR3 sequences, around 20% seen once. Time point meaning: persistent/refractory GD, antithyroid drugs over 5 years with positive TRAb. Isolated PBMC RNA provided the starting material for the TCR library. Sequencing used peripheral blood mononuclear cells (PBMCs), obtained when the disease was refractory, from a patient treated with antithyroid drugs. All receptors come from a female donor with Graves disease.

The J gene is TRBJ2-2, the V gene TRBV7-9, with TRBD1 matching 7 bases. CDR1 and CDR2 from the germline V gene are SEHNR and FQNEAQ (reference sequence). Losses at the gene ends were 5 bases for V and 4 bases for J; bases not matched to a gene: 4. The CDR3 spans 14 residues. CDR3 residues: CASSTDRATGELFF. The CDR3 region has the DNA TGTGCCAGCAGCACCGACAGGGCCACCGGGGAGCTGTTTTTT.

This clonotype was seen repeatedly, ten times or more. The chain employs TRBV29-1 and TRBJ1-1, with a tentative D call TRBD1 (6 bases). Per the germline V gene, CDR1 is SQVTM and CDR2 is ANQGSEA. The CDR3 runs to 13 residues. V was shortened by 4 bases and J by 2 bases, with 11 bases between the two germline ends. In DNA, the CDR3 is TGCAGCGTTGGCGGCAGGGGTAACACTGAAGCTTTCTTT. Amino acid sequence: CSVGGRGNTEAFF.

The chain employs TRBV12-3 or TRBV12-4 and TRBJ1-2, with D unclear. Trimming took off 3 bases at V and 2 bases at J, with 7 bases between the two ends. The CDR3 loop spans 13 amino acids. CDR3 residues: CASSFTVNYGYTF. The CDR3 nucleotides are TGTGCCAGCAGTTTTACGGTCAACTATGGCTACACCTTC.

In regard to this clonotype: This sequence is one base from a far larger clone and is likely a read error. This chain connects TRBV2 to TRBJ1-5, with 8 nucleotides matching TRBD1. Germline loops: CDR1 SNHLY, CDR2 FYNNEI. This CDR3 contains 14 residues. J gave up 4 bases and V 6 bases, and 5 bases lay outside the gene matches. The CDR3 DNA sequence: TGTGCCAGCAGGGCCACAGGGGGAAATCAGCCCCAGCATTTT. It codes for CASRATGGNQPQHF.

In this sample, this clonotype turned up many times. V and J are TRBV27 and TRBJ2-5; D remains unclear. V lost 6 bases and J 5 bases, leaving 13 bases between the germline ends. Per germline, CDR1 MNHEY and CDR2 SMNVEV (reference sequence). CDR3 length equals 13 residues. The CDR3 loop is CASSLRPKETQYF. CDR3 sequence (DNA): TGTGCCAGCAGCCTACGACCCAAGGAGACCCAGTACTTC.

This clonotype was counted between two and nine times. The V gene is TRBV7-9, the J gene TRBJ1-4; no clear D. Trimming pared 5 bases from V and 8 bases from J, leaving 15 bases between. The CDR3 sequence is 14 residues long. Germline V gene lookup returns CDR1 SEHNR and CDR2 FQNEAQ (reference sequence). The CDR3 is CASSPVPREEKLFF. CDR3 DNA sequence: TGTGCCAGCAGCCCAGTCCCAAGAGAGGAAAAACTGTTTTTT.

The chain has TRBV3-1 and TRBJ2-7; possibly TRBD1 for D (5 bases). V was clipped by 1 base and J by 2 bases, with 12 bases between them. The CDR3 spans 15 residues. Germline-derived CDR1 and CDR2 are LGHDT and YNNKEL (reference sequence). The CDR3 is CASSQGGHKPYEQYF. The DNA for the CDR3 is TGTGCCAGCAGCCAAGGGGGCCACAAACCCTACGAGCAGTACTTC.

This clonotype has just a few counts. V usage is TRBV20-1 and J usage is TRBJ1-1; maybe TRBD1 (6 bases). Between the trimmed V and J ends, which lost 0 bases and 1 base, there was a span of 12 bases. Germline lookup yields CDR1 DFQATT and CDR2 SNEGSKA (reference sequence). The CDR3 has 15 residues. Here the CDR3 reads CSARELNRANTEAFF. CDR3 nucleotides: TGCAGTGCTAGAGAGTTGAACAGGGCGAACACTGAAGCTTTCTTT.

This clonotype was counted a few times. The chain joins TRBV7-3 to TRBJ2-1; 10 bases are shared with TRBD2. The CDR3 totals 16 residues. Germline V gene data show CDR1 as SGHTA and CDR2 as FQGTGA. With 3 bases clipped from V and 7 bases from J, the junction kept 9 bases outside the gene matches. The CDR3 here is CASSFGAGGRGNEQFF. The CDR3 DNA follows: TGTGCCAGCAGCTTTGGAGCGGGAGGGCGAGGTAATGAGCAGTTCTTC.

This rearrangement joins TRBV20-1 to TRBJ2-3, with D unresolved. Germline-derived CDR1 and CDR2 are DFQATT and SNEGSKA (reference sequence). The CDR3 length is 14 residues. V was pared by 3 bases and J by 2 bases, with 12 bases between. The CDR3 DNA sequence: TGCAGTGCTAGTCGGTCCGTCTTCACAGATACGCAGTATTTT. This gives the protein CSASRSVFTDTQYF.

This clonotype occurred many times. The gene calls are TRBV6-2 or TRBV6-3 and TRBJ1-2, with D unclear. Trimming pared 2 bases from V and 2 bases from J, leaving 9 bases between. Germline CDR1 is MNHEY and CDR2 is SVGEGT. This CDR3 contains 14 residues. CDR3 region: CASSYEAENYGYTF. The CDR3 region has the DNA TGTGCCAGCAGTTACGAGGCCGAAAACTATGGCTACACCTTC.

The chain carries TRBV3-1 and TRBJ2-2, with a tentative D call TRBD1 (6 bases). The CDR3 loop spans 14 amino acids. In germline, CDR1 is LGHDT, CDR2 YNNKEL (reference sequence). Trimming stripped 1 base from V and 7 bases from J, with 10 bases between. The CDR3: CASSQGRGRGELFF. The CDR3 DNA reads as TGTGCCAGCAGCCAAGGCAGGGGCCGCGGGGAGCTGTTTTTT.

This clonotype was seen more than once but under ten times. This chain uses TRBV5-4 with TRBJ2-7; 9 bases agree with TRBD2. The V gene end was trimmed by 2 bases and the J gene end by 3 bases; junction bases not matched to a gene: 6. Germline CDR1 and CDR2: SGHNT and YYREEE (reference sequence). This CDR3 spans 15 amino acids. CDR3 sequence: CASSFGTSQIYEQYF. The CDR3 DNA reads TGTGCCAGCAGCTTCGGGACTAGCCAAATCTACGAGCAGTACTTC.

Comment on this clonotype: The missing conserved phenylalanine or tryptophan at the end of this CDR3 makes a read error likely. This chain connects TRBV2 to TRBJ1-5; 9 bases are a match to TRBD1. The CDR3 contains 16 residues. CDR1 and CDR2 (germline): SNHLY, FYNNEI. V trimming: 7 bases; J trimming: 5 bases; junction bases outside the gene matches: 12. Here the CDR3 DNA reads TGTGCCAGCAAGTTGGGGTGGGGACAGGGAGATCAGCCCCAGCATTCT. Its translation is CASKLGWGQGDQPQHS.